The 30 T cell receptor beta chains presented below share a single source sample, sequenced in a study of shared clonotypes between healthy human individuals. This table comes from immunoSEQ multiplex PCR, and its TCRdb copy is limited to in-frame clones, with some not included. There are around 690,000 clones in the sample; about nine tenths occur only once, and about 33% lies in the top ten. Sequencing was done on a sample of memory CD8+ T cells from PBMCs. Indicated subset: CD45RO+ cells pooled with CCR7-negative TemRA cells. These receptors originate from a man younger than 35 in good health. Some clones in this sample may be carry-over from other donors' samples.

The V and J genes are TRBV19 and TRBJ2-3; 11 nucleotides align to TRBD2. Germline lookup yields CDR1 LNHDA and CDR2 SQIVND (reference sequence). The CDR3 runs to 18 residues. Trimming at V came to 5 bases and at J to 0 bases, leaving 10 bases not matched to a gene. CDR3 amino acids: CASSQDPGTSGSTDTQYF. The DNA of the CDR3 is TGTGCCAGTAGTCAAGACCCCGGGACTAGCGGAAGCACAGATACGCAGTATTTT.

The rearrangement joins TRBV7-6 to TRBJ2-7; 9 bases match TRBD2. Unmatched junction bases numbered 5, after V lost 1 base and J lost 4 bases. Per germline, CDR1 SGHVS and CDR2 FNYEAQ. The CDR3 contains 15 residues. The CDR3 sequence: CASSLGLGLAYEQYF. CDR3 DNA: TGTGCCAGCAGCTTAGGACTGGGACTAGCTTACGAGCAGTACTTC.

V usage is TRBV25-1 and J usage is TRBJ1-3; D gene unclear. V was trimmed by 2 bases and J by 0 bases, leaving 14 bases between them. CDR3 size: 17 residues. Germline CDR1 and CDR2: MGHDK and SYGVNS. The chain's CDR3 is CASSEGSGWGSGNTIYF. CDR3 nucleotides: TGTGCCAGCAGTGAAGGGTCCGGATGGGGCTCTGGAAACACCATATATTTT.

The rearrangement links TRBV27 to TRBJ1-2, with TRBD1 identical over 7 bases. The CDR3 covers 16 residues. V trimming: 1 base; J trimming: 6 bases; junction bases outside the gene matches: 11. Germline CDR1 reads MNHEY; CDR2 reads SMNVEV (reference sequence). Here the CDR3 reads CASSLWSGGGVDGYTF. The CDR3 DNA is TGTGCCAGCAGTTTATGGTCAGGAGGGGGCGTGGATGGCTACACCTTC.

The chain uses TRBV5-6 and TRBJ2-5; D uncertain. The DNA end is a closer match to TRBJ2-7, so the J assignment may be wrong. The germline V gene has CDR1 SGHDT and CDR2 YYEEEE. This CDR3 contains 14 residues. The CDR3 DNA sequence: TGTGCCAGCAGCTTGGAAGTTATATCCTACGAGCAGTACTTC. Protein: CASSLEVISYEQYF.

The chain couples TRBV9 to TRBJ2-3; D possibly uses TRBD1 or TRBD2 (5 bases each). Germline V CDR1 and CDR2: SGDLS, YYNGEE. Trimming stripped 3 bases from V and 0 bases from J, with 23 bases between. The CDR3 extends over 19 amino acids. CDR3 bases: TGTGCCAGCAGCGAACCGGGACCCGAGACTATTACTAGCACAGATACGCAGTATTTT. Translating it yields CASSEPGPETITSTDTQYF.

J is TRBJ1-2 and V is TRBV4-1; tentative D call: TRBD1 (5 bases). CDR3 length: 16 residues. In germline, CDR1 is MGHRA, CDR2 YSYEKL. With 0 bases removed from V and 3 bases from J, the gap between germline ends came to 14 bases. CDR3 region: CASSQDQPPGYYGYTF. CDR3 DNA sequence: TGCGCCAGCAGCCAAGATCAACCCCCAGGGTACTATGGCTACACCTTC.

The V gene is TRBV11-2, the J gene TRBJ1-1; no firm D call. The CDR3 covers 15 residues. Trimming pared 3 bases from V and 1 base from J, leaving 12 bases between. Germline assignment: CDR1 SGHAT and CDR2 FQNNGV. CDR3: CASSLDRFWNTEAFF. For the CDR3, the DNA is TGTGCCAGCAGCTTGGACCGCTTTTGGAACACTGAAGCTTTCTTT.

CDR3 sequence: CASSAYGGRRETQYF. The DNA of the CDR3 is TGCGCCAGCAGCGCCTACGGGGGGCGGCGAGAGACCCAGTACTTC. This chain links TRBV4-1 with TRBJ2-5; perhaps TRBD2 as D (7 bases). V was cut by 5 bases and J by 4 bases, with 17 bases left in between. Germline V gene lookup returns CDR1 MGHRA and CDR2 YSYEKL. This CDR3 has 15 amino acids.

The chain has TRBV10-1 and TRBJ2-7; 7 bases are a match to TRBD1. V dropped 2 bases and J dropped 2; count of bases not matched to a gene: 6. Germline V lookup: CDR1 WNHNN, CDR2 SYGVQD (reference sequence). The CDR3 is made up of 15 amino acids. CDR3 in amino acids: CASSELTGTAYEQYF. Written as DNA, the CDR3 is TGCGCCAGCAGTGAGCTGACAGGGACGGCCTACGAGCAGTACTTC.

The chain recombines TRBV4-2 with TRBJ1-6; tentative D call: TRBD1 (5 bases). The V end lost 0 bases, the J end lost 10 bases, and 13 bases lay between the germline ends. CDR1 is LGHNA and CDR2 is YNFKEQ in the germline V gene. The CDR3 extends over 15 amino acids. CDR3 region: CASSQDQGKGSPLHF. The CDR3 region has the DNA TGTGCCAGCAGCCAAGATCAGGGCAAAGGATCACCCCTCCACTTT.

CDR3 in amino acids: CASSPHSGRAYEQYF. The CDR3 DNA follows: TGTGCCAGCAGCCCCCATAGCGGGAGGGCCTACGAGCAGTACTTC. The genes are TRBV7-9 and TRBJ2-7; 11 positions agree with TRBD2. The CDR3 contains 15 residues. The junction had 5 bases not matched to a gene; V was cut back by 5 bases and J by 2 bases. Germline V lookup: CDR1 SEHNR, CDR2 FQNEAQ (reference sequence).

This clone was counted once. The genes are TRBV7-8 and TRBJ1-1; weak D call: TRBD1 (6 bases). The germline V gene has CDR1 SGHVS and CDR2 FQNEAQ. Trimming removed 7 bases at V and 4 bases at J, with 13 bases between. The CDR3 is made up of 13 amino acids. CDR3 DNA sequence: TGTGCCAGCACCGGGGGCACTATCACTGAAGCTTTCTTT. Protein sequence: CASTGGTITEAFF. Complete variable domain (other parts from reference TRBV7-8 and TRBJ1-1): GAGVSQSPRYKVAKRGQDVALRCDPISGHVSLFWYQQALGQGPEFLTYFQNEAQLDKSGLPSDRFFAERPEGSVSTLKIQRTQQEDSAVYLCASTGGTITEAFFGQGTRLTVV.

This clone was counted once. The V call is TRBV9, the J call TRBJ2-1; D may be TRBD1 (5 bases). Deletions cut 3 bases from V and 0 bases from J, with 25 bases between. Germline CDR1 SGDLS, CDR2 YYNGEE. The CDR3 loop spans 20 amino acids. For the CDR3, the DNA is TGTGCCAGCAGCGAAGTTAGGGGCGGAAGGGCCACAAACTCCTACAATGAGCAGTTCTTC. It is translated as CASSEVRGGRATNSYNEQFF.

V usage is TRBV27 and J usage is TRBJ2-1; D remains ambiguous. The CDR3 consists of 13 residues. From germline, CDR1 is MNHEY and CDR2 SMNVEV (reference sequence). V was trimmed by 0 bases and J by 9 bases, leaving 9 bases between them. In DNA form, the CDR3 reads TGTGCCAGCAGTTTATCGATAACTCGTGAGCAGTTCTTC. This encodes CASSLSITREQFF.

V gene TRBV7-2 combines with J gene TRBJ2-7, with TRBD2 matching 11 bases. Germline lookup yields CDR1 SGHTA and CDR2 FQGNSA. V lost 5 bases and J lost 3; bases outside the gene matches: 9. There are 16 residues in the CDR3. The CDR3 here is CASSPRLAGGFYEQYF. CDR3 nucleotide sequence: TGTGCCAGCAGCCCCAGATTAGCGGGAGGGTTCTACGAGCAGTACTTC.

The rearrangement joins TRBV6-1 to TRBJ1-4; D is perhaps TRBD1 (6 bases). CDR1 and CDR2 (germline): MNHNS, SASEGT. V lost 7 bases and J lost 4, with 16 bases in between. This CDR3 region has 15 residues. The CDR3 DNA is TGTGCCAGCACCCTCCTCAGGGGAGGTAATGAAAAACTGTTTTTT. Translated, it gives CASTLLRGGNEKLFF.

This sequence joins TRBV28 and TRBJ2-7; 9 bases are a match to TRBD1. Germline CDR1 is MDHEN and CDR2 is SYDVKM. The CDR3 spans 14 residues. V trimming: 3 bases; J trimming: 5 bases; junction bases outside the gene matches: 5. The CDR3 nucleotides read TGTGCCAGCAGTTTTGGGGACAGGGCAGACGAGCAGTACTTC. Translating it yields CASSFGDRADEQYF.

This sequence joins TRBV19 and TRBJ2-7, with a tentative D call TRBD2 (6 bases). CDR3 length: 15 amino acids. The germline V and J ends were trimmed by 6 bases and 2 bases, with 17 bases remaining between them. Germline assignment: CDR1 LNHDA and CDR2 SQIVND (reference sequence). The CDR3 DNA follows: TGTGCCAGTAGCGGGCGTCCCGGGGAGGCCTACGAGCAGTACTTC. Protein: CASSGRPGEAYEQYF.

Remarks on this clone: Distinct nucleotide sequences in the sample also encode this CDR3. The V and J genes are TRBV30 and TRBJ2-7; D may be TRBD1 or TRBD2 (5 bases each). Trimming took 0 bases from V and 4 from J, leaving 7 bases between them. Germline loops: CDR1 GTSNPN, CDR2 SVGIG (reference sequence). The length of the CDR3 is 12 residues. CDR3 in DNA: TGTGCCTGGAGTGTCGGGGCGTACGAGCAGTACTTC. Amino acids: CAWSVGAYEQYF.

The chain couples TRBV7-9 to TRBJ1-3; a weak D match, TRBD1 (5 bases). The germline V gene has CDR1 SEHNR and CDR2 FQNEAQ (reference sequence). CDR3 length: 16 amino acids. V dropped 5 bases and J dropped 2 bases, with 16 bases sitting between them. The DNA for the CDR3 is TGTGCCAGCAGCCTCACGCTCCGGGGCCCTGGAAACACCATATATTTT. Residues: CASSLTLRGPGNTIYF.

The chain joins TRBV7-9 to TRBJ1-1; no definite D call. From germline, CDR1 is SEHNR and CDR2 FQNEAQ (reference sequence). The CDR3 length is 12 residues. V gave up 5 bases and J gave up 9 bases, with 13 bases separating them. The CDR3 nucleotides read TGTGCCAGCAGCCCAGCCCTGTGGAAAGCTTTCTTT. This sequence encodes CASSPALWKAFF.

This clone has just a few counts. The chain carries TRBV30 and TRBJ1-1, with D uncertain. Germline CDR1 reads GTSNPN; CDR2 reads SVGIG (reference sequence). Between the trimmed V and J ends, which lost 4 bases and 5 bases, there was a span of 11 bases. This CDR3 is built from 12 residues. The CDR3 region has the DNA TGTGCCTGGACAGGCCCGGGGACTGAAGCTTTCTTT. This encodes CAWTGPGTEAFF.

V is TRBV15 and J is TRBJ2-1; D not certain. The germline V and J ends were trimmed by 1 base and 4 bases, with 5 bases remaining between them. Germline CDR1 LNHNV, CDR2 YYDKDF (reference sequence). The CDR3 length is 13 residues. CDR3 sequence: CATSRAHYNEQFF. CDR3 sequence (DNA): TGTGCCACCAGCAGAGCCCATTACAATGAGCAGTTCTTC.

The rearrangement joins TRBV7-6 to TRBJ2-7, with a tentative D call TRBD2 (5 bases). The CDR3 is made up of 13 amino acids. Germline CDR1 and CDR2: SGHVS and FNYEAQ. Trimming shortened V by 5 bases and J by 3 bases, and 11 bases separated the two germline ends. CDR3 in amino acids: CASSPMSGYEQYF. Written as DNA, the CDR3 is TGTGCCAGCAGCCCGATGAGCGGCTACGAGCAGTACTTC.

Here the CDR3 DNA reads TGTGCCAGCAGCGCCCCCGGGGGGACGGGAGGGCCATTTGGTTATAGCACAGATACGCAGTATTTT. Translated: CASSAPGGTGGPFGYSTDTQYF. V gene TRBV9 combines with J gene TRBJ2-3; 8 bases agree with TRBD2. The CDR3 runs 22 residues. V shed 3 bases and J 0 bases; nucleotides not matched to a gene: 24. Germline loops: CDR1 SGDLS, CDR2 YYNGEE.

The rearrangement joins TRBV4-3 to TRBJ2-7, with 9 nucleotides matching TRBD2. The CDR3 spans 18 residues. Germline V CDR1 and CDR2: LGHNA, YSLEER. V was clipped by 0 bases and J by 5 bases; unmatched bases: 14. The CDR3 spells CASSQDHLAGGPTNEQYF. In DNA form, the CDR3 reads TGCGCCAGCAGCCAAGATCATCTGGCGGGAGGGCCTACCAACGAGCAGTACTTC.

The V and J genes are TRBV28 and TRBJ2-5; 14 bases agree with TRBD2. V was pared by 3 bases and J by 1 base, with 1 base of the junction left unmatched. The CDR3 consists of 16 residues. Looked up from germline, CDR1 is MDHEN and CDR2 is SYDVKM. This CDR3 reads CASSFGTSGSQETQYF. The CDR3, as DNA: TGTGCCAGCAGTTTCGGGACTAGCGGGAGCCAAGAGACCCAGTACTTC.

This chain connects TRBV11-2 to TRBJ2-6, with 7 bases identical to TRBD1. The CDR3 sequence is 17 residues long. The germline CDR1 and CDR2 sequences are SGHAT and FQNNGV. The V segment lost 2 bases and the J segment 2 bases; nucleotides outside the gene matches: 6. CDR3 nucleotides: TGTGCCAGCAGCTTACGGGACAGAAGAACTGGGGCCAACGTCCTGACTTTC. Protein product: CASSLRDRRTGANVLTF.

The chain employs TRBV6-8 and TRBJ2-7; 13 bases agree with TRBD2. The V gene end was trimmed by 11 bases and the J gene end by 0 bases; junction bases not matched to a gene: 13. This CDR3 contains 17 residues. From germline, CDR1 is MNHGY and CDR2 SAAAGT. In DNA, the CDR3 is TGTGCCTCCCCGGGCCAACTAGCGGGAGGGAGCTCCTACGAGCAGTACTTC. Amino acids: CASPGQLAGGSSYEQYF.